This TCR beta chain was recovered during a study of cytomegalovirus exposure and HLA in healthy donors. The assay was immunoSEQ multiplex PCR, and TCRdb's table has in-frame clones only and misses some. The table has some 69,000 clones, around 97% seen once. The V gene lost 1 base and the J gene lost 5 bases, with 8 bases spanning the gap. The CDR3 spans 14 residues. Germline CDR1 is SEHNR and CDR2 is FQNEAQ (reference sequence). The chain joins TRBV7-9 to TRBJ1-4; no clear D. The sample consisted of PBMCs. This sequence originates from a man between 18 and 29 years old in good health and CMV-seronegative. CDR3 sequence: CASSLETVNEKLFF. CDR3 nucleotide sequence: TGTGCCAGCAGCTTAGAAACAGTCAATGAAAAACTGTTTTTT.